The source of this T cell receptor (beta chain) is a study of T-cell reconstitution after alpha-beta-depleted transplantation in children. This clonotype came up a few times. Antigen specificity is unknown. With 7 bases clipped from V and 4 bases from J, the junction kept 7 bases outside the gene matches. The CDR3 has 13 amino acids. Preparation of the TCRbeta library involved a method that used unique molecular identifiers. TCRdb passed the PCR reads through MiXCR, listing each CDR3 protein once. Seen here are 90,000 to 100,000 distinct CDR3 sequences, more than 20% observed once, and the top ten hold about a fifth. Study-wide findings and caveats: Several hundred expanded graft clones reportedly supplied alpha-beta T cells about two months after transplant. When one year had passed after transplant, most T-cell counts and diversity came from newly produced T cells.

The receptor was isolated from a boy between 2 and 15 years old with acute lymphoblastic leukemia, due to receive a stem cell transplant. Sequenced here: PBMCs, sampled before TCRalphabeta/CD19-depleted stem cell transplant. This chain connects TRBV12-3 or TRBV12-4 to TRBJ2-7, with 7 positions matching TRBD2. CDR3 region: CASTRDYPYEQYF. CDR3 nucleotides: TGTGCCAGCACCCGGGACTATCCTTACGAGCAGTACTTC.